This paragraph reports one T cell receptor (beta chain). Antigen unknown. This sample was taken from a study of cytomegalovirus exposure and HLA in healthy donors. Whole-study context: As an earlier analysis found, 180 million or so T cells yielded about 120 million unique TCR beta sequences.

Study-level points and caveats: Testing in vitro showed a few CMV-associated chains specific for CMV antigens. In an earlier analysis, productive rearrangement rates for most beta V segments clustered near 87% or 30%. The classifier was said to identify cytomegalovirus status with high specificity and sensitivity.

There are 17 residues in the CDR3. Germline V CDR1 and CDR2: SGHDT, YYEEEE. The junction had 12 bases not matched to a gene; V was cut back by 3 bases and J by 4 bases. PCR amplification relied on 60 Vbeta primers (plus 13 Jbeta primers). The data were produced by immunoSEQ multiplex PCR, yet TCRdb's version contains in-frame clones alone and is incomplete. The repertoire includes 150,000 to 200,000 clones, roughly three quarters of them detected once, and 7% to 9% sits in the top ten. The chain carries TRBV5-6 and TRBJ2-3, with TRBD1 matching 9 bases. The sequence derives from a male donor in good health and CMV-seropositive. Sequenced: PBMCs. Here the CDR3 reads CASSSYVGQGGADTQYF. The CDR3 DNA reads as TGTGCCAGCAGCTCGTACGTGGGACAGGGAGGAGCAGATACGCAGTATTTT.